A selection of T cell receptor beta chains follows, all from one sample in a study of blood T cell repertoires in COVID-19. TCRdb's table, derived via immunoSEQ multiplex PCR, lists solely in-frame clones and lacks some. The top ten clones hold roughly 4.5% of a sample with about 78,000 clones, more than 75% of them seen once. Input material: peripheral blood. These receptors came from a man aged 45-65 years with active or convalescent COVID-19. Both conserved end residues are part of each CDR3. The D gene is left open where the match is weak. The size of a clone is reported for some rows only, either as once, few or many, or as a class for expanded clones.

len	d_gene	v_gene	j_gene	abundance	CDR3aa	CDR3nt
17	NA	TRBV7-8	TRBJ2-1	NA	CASTPGGAVVIYNEQFF	TGTGCCAGCACTCCCGGCGGGGCAGTCGTAATCTACAATGAGCAGTTCTTC
15	TRBD2	TRBV2	TRBJ2-1	NA	CASSVGLAGDNEQFF	TGTGCCAGCAGCGTGGGACTAGCGGGGGACAATGAGCAGTTCTTC
14	NA	TRBV7-2	TRBJ2-7	NA	CASSLTRGDNEQYF	TGTGCCAGCAGCTTAACCAGGGGTGACAACGAGCAGTACTTC
12	NA	TRBV7-2	TRBJ2-1	few	CASSLMPSGQFF	TGTGCCAGCAGCTTAATGCCTTCAGGGCAGTTCTTC
13	NA	TRBV7-2	TRBJ2-5	once	CASSLVLRETQYF	TGTGCCAGCAGCTTAGTTTTGCGAGAGACCCAGTACTTC
13	TRBD1	TRBV14	TRBJ2-3	NA	CASSRTGADTQYF	TGTGCCAGCAGCCGGACAGGGGCAGATACGCAGTATTTT
13	NA	TRBV5-6	TRBJ2-7	few	CASSYLTGREQYF	TGTGCCAGCAGCTACCTAACAGGGAGAGAGCAGTACTTC
15	NA	TRBV28	TRBJ2-5	NA	CASSPWTAAEETQYF	TGTGCCAGCAGCCCATGGACAGCCGCAGAGGAGACCCAGTACTTC
15	NA	TRBV7-8	TRBJ1-6	NA	CASSRDSFLNSPLHF	TGTGCCAGCAGCCGAGACAGTTTTCTTAATTCACCCCTCCACTTT
11	NA	TRBV6-5	TRBJ2-7	few	CASRGTIQFGF	TGTGCCAGCAGAGGGACAATTCAGTTCGGTTTC
13	NA	TRBV5-1	TRBJ1-3	NA	CASSSQGGNTIYF	TGCGCCAGCAGCTCCCAGGGAGGAAACACCATATATTTT
15	TRBD1	TRBV2	TRBJ1-6	NA	CASRGTGSYNSPLHF	TGTGCCAGCAGGGGGACAGGCTCCTATAATTCACCCCTCCACTTT
16	TRBD1	TRBV7-2	TRBJ2-2	NA	CASSLAWTGNTGELFF	TGTGCCAGCAGCTTAGCGTGGACAGGGAACACCGGGGAGCTGTTTTTT
12	NA	TRBV12-3/TRBV12-4	TRBJ1-6	NA	CASSFAPQALHF	TGTGCCAGCAGTTTCGCTCCCCAGGCCCTCCACTTT
14	TRBD2	TRBV14	TRBJ2-3	NA	CASSQTSGTDTQYF	TGTGCCAGCAGCCAAACTAGCGGCACAGATACGCAGTATTTT
13	TRBD2	TRBV12-3/TRBV12-4	TRBJ2-3	NA	CASRSQSGGTQYF	TGTGCCAGCAGGTCCCAAAGCGGGGGTACGCAGTATTTT
19	TRBD2	TRBV5-6	TRBJ2-1	NA	CASSSYLTSGASSYNEQFF	TGTGCCAGCAGCTCCTACTTGACTAGCGGGGCTAGCTCCTACAATGAGCAGTTCTTC
15	NA	TRBV11-2	TRBJ2-1	NA	CASSLDGGDYNEQFF	TGTGCCAGCAGCTTAGATGGCGGGGACTACAATGAGCAGTTCTTC
14	TRBD1	TRBV24-1	TRBJ2-1	NA	CATSAPTGGNEQFF	TGTGCCACCAGTGCCCCGACAGGGGGGAATGAGCAGTTCTTC
15	TRBD1	TRBV7-7	TRBJ2-1	few	CASSLGRDRDNEQFF	TGTGCCAGCAGCTTAGGGAGGGACAGGGATAATGAGCAGTTCTTC
16	NA	TRBV3-1/TRBV3-2	TRBJ1-6	once	CASSQTDSPYNSPLHF	TGTGCCAGCAGCCAGACAGACAGCCCCTATAATTCACCCCTCCACTTT
17	NA	TRBV23-1	TRBJ1-1	once	CASSQSWQGRRRAEAFF	TGCGCCAGCAGTCAATCGTGGCAGGGTAGAAGGAGAGCTGAAGCTTTCTTT
12	NA	TRBV28	TRBJ1-5	few	CASTRRNQPQHF	TGTGCCAGCACCAGGCGCAATCAGCCCCAGCATTTT
15	TRBD1	TRBV6-5	TRBJ1-1	NA	CASSYSTGGDTEAFF	TGTGCCAGCAGTTACTCGACAGGGGGGGACACTGAAGCTTTCTTT
15	TRBD1	TRBV3-1/TRBV3-2	TRBJ2-2	NA	CASSHGTGDTGELFF	TGTGCCAGCAGCCACGGGACAGGGGACACCGGGGAGCTGTTTTTT
15	NA	TRBV5-4	TRBJ2-2	few	CASSLDGRNTGELFF	TGTGCCAGCAGCTTGGACGGGAGGAACACCGGGGAGCTGTTTTTT
15	TRBD2	TRBV3-1/TRBV3-2	TRBJ2-5	NA	CASSPTGLAGETQYF	TGTGCCAGCAGCCCAACGGGACTAGCGGGGGAGACCCAGTACTTC
14	TRBD1	TRBV23-1	TRBJ1-5	few	CASSLQGEFQPQHF	TGCGCCAGCAGTCTACAGGGGGAATTTCAGCCCCAGCATTTT
13	TRBD1	TRBV6-1	TRBJ1-2	once	CASSNRGGNGYTF	TGTGCCAGCAGCAACAGGGGAGGAAATGGCTACACCTTC
15	NA	TRBV28	TRBJ2-7	NA	CASKINRASSYEQYF	TGTGCCAGCAAGATTAACAGGGCCAGCTCCTACGAGCAGTACTTC
15	TRBD2	TRBV15	TRBJ2-1	once	CATREQRGVNNEQFF	TGTGCCACCAGAGAGCAGCGGGGGGTAAACAATGAGCAGTTCTTC
14	NA	TRBV14	TRBJ1-3	NA	CASSPRTLGNTIYF	TGTGCCAGCAGCCCTCGGACACTTGGAAACACCATATATTTT
11	TRBD1	TRBV28	TRBJ1-2	NA	CGTGAHYGYTF	TGTGGGACAGGGGCCCACTATGGCTACACCTTC
15	TRBD1	TRBV6-2/TRBV6-3	TRBJ2-3	NA	CASSHRQGIADTQYF	TGTGCCAGCAGCCACCGACAGGGGATAGCAGATACGCAGTATTTT
14	TRBD2	TRBV10-1	TRBJ2-3	NA	CASSEGLAGATQYF	TGCGCCAGCAGTGAGGGACTAGCGGGGGCCACGCAGTATTTT
16	TRBD1	TRBV6-1	TRBJ2-1	NA	CASSEARDRPYNEQFF	TGTGCCAGCAGTGAAGCCCGGGACAGGCCATACAATGAGCAGTTCTTC
15	NA	TRBV6-2/TRBV6-3	TRBJ2-6	NA	CASSPYSSGANVLTF	TGTGCCAGCAGTCCGTATTCCTCTGGGGCCAACGTCCTGACTTTC
17	NA	TRBV4-2	TRBJ2-2	NA	CASSQHRDSTNTGELFF	TGTGCCAGCAGCCAACATCGGGATTCTACGAACACCGGGGAGCTGTTTTTT
13	NA	TRBV30	TRBJ2-7	NA	CAWSTGSSYEQYF	TGTGCCTGGAGTACGGGAAGCTCCTACGAGCAGTACTTC
16	NA	TRBV28	TRBJ2-3	once	CASSSAGASSTDTQYF	TGTGCCAGCAGTTCCGCAGGGGCTTCTAGCACAGATACGCAGTATTTT
17	TRBD2	TRBV7-6	TRBJ2-5	NA	CASSPFGTSGKKETQYF	TGTGCCAGCAGCCCCTTTGGCACTAGCGGGAAGAAAGAGACCCAGTACTTC
14	TRBD2	TRBV9	TRBJ2-5	NA	CASSARGGGETQYF	TGTGCCAGCAGCGCGCGGGGCGGGGGGGAGACCCAGTACTTC
17	TRBD2	TRBV10-3	TRBJ2-3	NA	CAISGFSGGPGTDTQYF	TGTGCCATCAGTGGTTTTAGCGGGGGGCCGGGAACAGATACGCAGTATTTT
13	NA	TRBV27	TRBJ1-1	NA	CASWRGGYTEAFF	TGTGCCTCTTGGAGGGGCGGGTATACTGAAGCTTTCTTT
14	TRBD1	TRBV7-9	TRBJ2-2	NA	CASSRQGRTGELFF	TGTGCCAGCAGCCGACAGGGGCGCACCGGGGAGCTGTTTTTT
14	NA	TRBV10-3	TRBJ2-7	NA	CASAGGLGEYEQYF	TGTGCCAGCGCCGGGGGGCTAGGGGAGTACGAGCAGTACTTC